The 6 T cell receptor beta chains listed next were all sequenced from one sample in a study of a mutant IDH1 vaccine in newly diagnosed glioma. Profiled with immunoSEQ multiplex PCR; TCRdb holds only in-frame clones, not every one. This sample has roughly 50,000 clones; 82% occur once, and the top ten carry over 3%. Antigens of these TCRs are unknown. Time point indicated: week 5, during vaccination. The investigators gave 300 ug of mutant IDH1 20-mer peptide in each vaccine dose, together with topical imiquimod. Specimen: PBMCs, collected from a glioma patient whose treatment included an IDH1 peptide vaccine. Source of these receptors: a young woman with glioma. Some clones in this sample may be carry-over from other donors' samples.

The genes are TRBV29-1 and TRBJ1-2; TRBD1 matches at 7 bases. CDR1 SQVTM and CDR2 ANQGSEA come from the germline V gene. V shed 1 base, J shed 5 bases, and the junction held 13 bases outside the gene matches. CDR3 length: 16 amino acids. The CDR3 nucleotides read TGCAGCGTTGAAGCTATCCCGGGACAGACAATTTATGGCTACACCTTC. It specifies CSVEAIPGQTIYGYTF.

The rearrangement links TRBV27 to TRBJ1-5; 8 bases match TRBD1. V lost 4 bases, J lost 6 bases, and 2 bases stayed unmatched. Germline CDR1 is MNHEY and CDR2 is SMNVEV (reference sequence). The CDR3 has 13 amino acids. This CDR3 reads CASSSTGAQPQHF. The DNA for the CDR3 is TGTGCCAGCAGTTCGACAGGGGCTCAGCCCCAGCATTTT.

This chain connects TRBV19 to TRBJ1-1; TRBD1 agrees at 8 bases. This CDR3 comprises 18 residues. V lost 4 bases and J lost 0; bases outside the gene matches: 13. Germline CDR1 is LNHDA and CDR2 is SQIVND (reference sequence). The CDR3 here is CASSTPPGQASVNTEAFF. The CDR3 region has the DNA TGTGCCAGTAGTACCCCGCCGGGACAGGCATCAGTGAACACTGAAGCTTTCTTT.

This chain uses TRBV27 with TRBJ2-7, with D possibly TRBD2 on 6 matching bases. The CDR3 is 15 amino acids. Germline assignment: CDR1 MNHEY and CDR2 SMNVEV (reference sequence). V lost 3 bases and J 3 bases, leaving 15 bases between the germline ends. CDR3 in amino acids: CASSFLPLGGYEQYF. CDR3 DNA: TGTGCCAGCAGTTTCTTGCCTCTGGGGGGCTACGAGCAGTACTTC.

Here the CDR3 DNA reads TGTGCCAGCACCCAAGTAGGCAGTGGCTACACCTTC. It codes for CASTQVGSGYTF. The gene calls are TRBV6-5 and TRBJ1-2, with D hard to call. V lost 7 bases to trimming and J lost 7 bases, with 13 bases between them. Germline CDR1 MNHEY, CDR2 SVGAGI. CDR3 length: 12 residues.

The V call is TRBV5-6, the J call TRBJ1-2; D uncertain. The length of the CDR3 is 13 residues. CDR1 and CDR2 (germline): SGHDT, YYEEEE. Deletions cut 5 bases from V and 4 bases from J, with 12 bases between. The CDR3 protein is CASRRAHVYGYTF. The CDR3 DNA sequence: TGTGCCAGCAGGCGGGCGCATGTCTATGGCTACACCTTC.